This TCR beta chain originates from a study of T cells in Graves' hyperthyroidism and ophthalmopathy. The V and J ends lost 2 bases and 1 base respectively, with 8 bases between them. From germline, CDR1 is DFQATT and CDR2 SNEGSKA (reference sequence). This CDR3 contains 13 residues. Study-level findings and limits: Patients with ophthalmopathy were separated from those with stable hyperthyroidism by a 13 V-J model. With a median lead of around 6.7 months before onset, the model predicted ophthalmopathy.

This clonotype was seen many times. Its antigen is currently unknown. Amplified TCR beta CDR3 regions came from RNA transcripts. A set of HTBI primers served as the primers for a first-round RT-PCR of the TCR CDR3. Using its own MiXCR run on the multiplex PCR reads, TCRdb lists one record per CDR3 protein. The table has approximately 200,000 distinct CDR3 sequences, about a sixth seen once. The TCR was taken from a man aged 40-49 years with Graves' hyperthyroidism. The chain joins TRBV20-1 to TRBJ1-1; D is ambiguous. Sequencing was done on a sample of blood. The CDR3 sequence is CSARSQQNTEAFF. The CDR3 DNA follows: TGCAGTGCTAGATCACAGCAGAACACTGAAGCTTTCTTT.